The clone carrying this T cell receptor beta chain showed up just a few times. Its antigen is undetermined. Clones were sequenced by immunoSEQ multiplex PCR, and TCRdb holds only the in-frame ones, with some missing. The sample holds 35,000 to 40,000 clones, 82% seen once. This specimen comes from a study of PD-L1 blockade in urothelial cancer. Looking at the study overall: Reported median T cell count for blood samples was 140,000 to 150,000. Study findings and constraints: Where pretreatment blood TCR clonality fell below the median, better survival was predicted.

The clonotype comes from a man aged 60-69 years with urothelial cancer. Here the sequenced sample was PBMCs, taken around atezolizumab (anti-PD-L1) treatment.

CDR3 amino acids: CASSLGASNSPLHF. DNA for the CDR3: TGCGCCAGCAGCTTGGGGGCCTCGAATTCACCCCTCCACTTT. The chain is built from TRBV5-1 and TRBJ1-6, with D uncertain. The CDR3 loop spans 14 amino acids. Trimming cost V 0 bases and J 7 bases, with 8 bases left between them. The germline V gene encodes CDR1 SGHRS and CDR2 YFSETQ. Full variable domain (remainder filled in from reference TRBV5-1 and TRBJ1-6): KAGVTQTPRYLIKTRGQQVTLSCSPISGHRSVSWYQQTPGQGLQFLFEYFSETQRNKGNFPGRFSGRQFSNSRSEMNVSTLELGDSALYLCASSLGASNSPLHFGNGTRLTVT.